Included here is one TCR beta chain sequence, with context. The CDR3 consists of 16 residues. The V gene end was trimmed by 4 bases and the J gene end by 3 bases; junction bases not matched to a gene: 11. The germline V gene encodes CDR1 KGHSH and CDR2 LQKENI. This sample is drawn from a study of blood T cell repertoires in COVID-19. Study-level information: Samples representing acute and convalescent COVID-19 were sourced from the United States, Italy and Spain. PBMCs, B-cell-depleted T cells, or T cells were the source of the cDNA or gDNA that made up the material.

Here immunoSEQ multiplex PCR was the method, and the copy in TCRdb shows in-frame clones only, minus some. The profile shows fewer than 300,000 clones, 86% of them singletons. Recruited during active infection, patients (from Seattle) were subsequently followed longitudinally. The receptor's source is a woman in her thirties with COVID-19, enrolled during active disease. The chain recombines TRBV18 with TRBJ2-5; 7 bases map to TRBD1. The sample was peripheral blood. The CDR3 reads CASSRWGQTNKETQYF. The CDR3 DNA sequence: TGTGCCAGCTCACGATGGGGACAGACGAACAAAGAGACCCAGTACTTC.